These 28 T cell receptor beta chains were all obtained from the same sample, sequenced in a study of T-cell reconstitution after alpha-beta-depleted transplantation in children. TCRbeta library preparation incorporated unique molecular identifiers. From the PCR reads, TCRdb called clonotypes with MiXCR, one entry per CDR3 protein. The sample has some 240,000 distinct CDR3 sequences, about 9.6% seen once. The sequenced sample was PBMCs from the stem cell graft donor, obtained from the stem cell graft. The receptors originated from a human donor who donated a stem cell graft to a child with SCID.

This clonotype has at least ten counts. The junction differs from germline at one of its ends, possibly a read error. V and J are TRBV29-1 and TRBJ2-7; 9 nucleotides match TRBD2. CDR3 length: 13 amino acids. CDR1 is SQVTM, CDR2 ANQGSEA, per germline. CDR3 sequence reads: CSVETSGTDLRNF. CDR3 sequence (DNA): TGCAGCGTTGAGACTAGCGGTACGGATCTACGAAACTTC.

This clonotype was counted at least ten times. The chain recombines TRBV5-1 with TRBJ2-1, with 10 bases identical to TRBD2. Germline CDR1 is SGHRS and CDR2 is YFSETQ. The CDR3 extends over 14 amino acids. The V and J ends lost 3 bases and 6 bases, in that order; junction bases with no gene match: 3. The CDR3 loop reads CASSWGLASNEQFF. The CDR3 DNA reads TGCGCCAGCAGCTGGGGACTAGCGAGCAATGAGCAGTTCTTC.

This clonotype was counted many times. The junction differs from germline at one of its ends, possibly a read error. This chain links TRBV5-1 with TRBJ2-7, with D possibly TRBD1 on 5 matching bases. CDR1 is SGHRS and CDR2 is YFSETQ in the germline V gene. This CDR3 comprises 12 residues. Here the CDR3 reads CASSLSRQWWNF. The CDR3 DNA reads TGCGCCAGCAGCTTGAGCCGACAGTGGTGGAACTTC.

This clonotype has ten or more counts. This sequence joins TRBV12-3 or TRBV12-4 and TRBJ2-1; 8 bases align to TRBD2. V trimming: 6 bases; J trimming: 6 bases; junction bases outside the gene matches: 7. The CDR3 contains 14 residues. In nucleotides, the CDR3 is TGTGCCAGCAGACTCAACAGCGGGGGCAATGAGCAGTTCTTC. It yields the protein CASRLNSGGNEQFF.

In its sample, this clonotype was seen many times. The rearrangement joins TRBV5-5 to TRBJ1-2, with D tentatively TRBD1 (5 bases). The CDR3 extends over 18 amino acids. Looked up from germline, CDR1 is SGHKS and CDR2 is YYEKEE (reference sequence). V was trimmed by 4 bases and J by 0 bases, leaving 22 bases between them. The CDR3 DNA is TGTGCCAGCAGCCCGGCCTGGAGTGAGGGGCGAACTAACTATGGCTACACCTTC. Protein product: CASSPAWSEGRTNYGYTF.

This clonotype was recorded at least ten times. This sequence joins TRBV2 and TRBJ2-4, with D perhaps matching TRBD1 (5 bases). V was shortened by 6 bases and J by 0 bases, with 12 bases between the two germline ends. The CDR3 runs to 15 residues. Looked up from germline, CDR1 is SNHLY and CDR2 is FYNNEI. The CDR3 region has the DNA TGTGCCAGCAGCATCAGGGCGCTAGCCAAAAACATTCAGTACTTC. Protein: CASSIRALAKNIQYF.

This clonotype was seen ten or more times. The chain uses TRBV12-3 or TRBV12-4 and TRBJ1-1; no firm D call. V lost 3 bases and J lost 5, with 10 bases in between. This CDR3 contains 13 residues. CDR3 sequence reads: CASSLTLGTEAFF. In nucleotides, the CDR3 is TGTGCCAGCAGTTTGACCCTTGGGACTGAAGCTTTCTTT.

In this sample, this clonotype turned up many times. The chain carries TRBV5-1 and TRBJ2-5; TRBD1 is a possible D gene (5 bases). Trimming cost V 0 bases and J 4 bases, with 10 bases left between them. The germline V gene encodes CDR1 SGHRS and CDR2 YFSETQ. The CDR3 consists of 14 residues. In DNA form, the CDR3 reads TGCGCCAGCAGCTTGGTTGGCCAGGGAGAGACCCAGTACTTC. Its protein is CASSLVGQGETQYF.

By proportion, this clonotype is medium-sized. CDR3 DNA sequence: TGCGCCAGCAGCTTACCGACAGACAGGGACACTGAAGCTTTCTTT. It translates to CASSLPTDRDTEAFF. This chain links TRBV5-1 with TRBJ1-1, with 7 positions matching TRBD1. Per the germline V gene, CDR1 is SGHRS and CDR2 is YFSETQ. After removal of 2 bases from V and 3 bases from J, the junction contained 7 bases not matched to a gene. The CDR3 has 15 residues.

The sample holds a few counts of this clonotype. V is TRBV7-6 and J is TRBJ2-1; no clear D gene. Trimming stripped 0 bases from V and 4 bases from J, with 7 bases between. Germline-derived CDR1 and CDR2 are SGHVS and FNYEAQ. The CDR3 covers 14 residues. The CDR3 is CASSLAEPYNEQFF. The CDR3 region has the DNA TGTGCCAGCAGCTTAGCGGAACCATACAATGAGCAGTTCTTC. The full variable domain, rest sourced from reference TRBV7-6 and TRBJ2-1, is GAGVSQSPRYKVTKRGQDVALRCDPISGHVSLYWYRQALGQGPEFLTYFNYEAQQDKSGLPNDRFSAERPEGSISTLTIQRTEQRDSAMYRCASSLAEPYNEQFFGPGTRLTVL.

The sample holds many counts of this clonotype. The chain carries TRBV28 and TRBJ2-4; maybe TRBD2 (7 bases). Trimming removed 7 bases at V and 3 bases at J, with 16 bases between. Per the germline V gene, CDR1 is MDHEN and CDR2 is SYDVKM. The CDR3 runs to 15 residues. The CDR3 coding sequence is TGTGCCAGCATGGAGGGGGGGTACGGCAAAAACATTCAGTACTTC. It is translated as CASMEGGYGKNIQYF.

This clonotype was seen more than once but under ten times. The chain is built from TRBV12-3 or TRBV12-4 and TRBJ1-6; 9 nucleotides line up with TRBD1. V shed 6 bases and J 6 bases; nucleotides not matched to a gene: 9. CDR3 length equals 16 residues. The CDR3 nucleotides are TGTGCCAGCAGCCCAATGGGACAGGGCACTAATTCACCCCTCCACTTT. Its protein product is CASSPMGQGTNSPLHF.

The rearrangement links TRBV19 to TRBJ1-3; 7 bases align to TRBD1. Germline V gene data show CDR1 as LNHDA and CDR2 as SQIVND (reference sequence). The CDR3 is made up of 14 amino acids. With V trimmed by 7 bases and J by 2 bases, 5 bases remained unmatched. In DNA form, the CDR3 reads TGTGCCAGTAAGGACAGGCCCGCTGGAAACACCATATATTTT. It encodes CASKDRPAGNTIYF. The variable domain in full, completed from reference TRBV19 and TRBJ1-3, reads DGGITQSPKYLFRKEGQNVTLSCEQNLNHDAMYWYRQDPGQGLRLIYYSQIVNDFQKGDIAEGYSVSREKKESFPLTVTSAQKNPTAFYLCASKDRPAGNTIYFGEGSWLTVV.

This clonotype turned up a few times. A much larger clone differs by one base, so this may be a read error. This rearrangement joins TRBV6-1 to TRBJ1-1, with a possible D match to TRBD1 (6 bases). The CDR3 length is 13 residues. Trimming shortened V by 4 bases and J by 3 bases, and 9 bases separated the two germline ends. The V gene's germline CDR1 is MNHNS and CDR2 SASEGT. DNA of the CDR3: TGTGCCAGCAGTGGAGCAGGGGACACTGAAGCTTTCTTT. Its protein is CASSGAGDTEAFF.

This clonotype has ten or more counts. Being one base from a much bigger clone, this may be a read error. Here the CDR3 omits its conserved ending phenylalanine or tryptophan, so a read error is the likely source. This sequence joins TRBV12-3 or TRBV12-4 and TRBJ2-1, with a possible D match to TRBD1 (5 bases). The ends were cut back, 7 bases at V and 8 bases at J, with 18 bases in the middle. The CDR3 covers 14 residues. The CDR3 loop reads CASTPGSRVDEQFL. The CDR3 coding sequence is TGTGCCAGCACCCCCGGATCCAGGGTCGATGAGCAGTTCCTC.

This clonotype was recorded at least ten times. This chain uses TRBV20-1 with TRBJ2-1, with 7 bases lining up with TRBD1. This CDR3 has 13 amino acids. Germline V lookup: CDR1 DFQATT, CDR2 SNEGSKA (reference sequence). The CDR3 loop is CSSGSGTENEQFF. Written as DNA, the CDR3 is TGCAGCTCAGGGTCCGGGACAGAGAATGAGCAGTTCTTC.

This clonotype was observed many times. V is TRBV7-3 and J is TRBJ2-3; 7 nucleotides line up with TRBD2. From germline, CDR1 is SGHTA and CDR2 FQGTGA. The CDR3 sequence is 14 residues long. Trimming at V came to 4 bases and at J to 4 bases, leaving 5 bases not matched to a gene. The CDR3 sequence is CASSSGLAADTQYF. CDR3 nucleotides: TGTGCCAGCAGCTCCGGGCTAGCGGCAGATACGCAGTATTTT.

Ten or more counts support this clonotype. The V gene is TRBV11-2, the J gene TRBJ2-1; TRBD1 aligns across 9 bases. The CDR3 consists of 15 residues. Trimming at V came to 3 bases and at J to 9 bases, leaving 9 bases not matched to a gene. Germline values: CDR1 SGHAT, CDR2 FQNNGV. CDR3 nucleotides: TGTGCCAGCAGCTTGACCGGGACAGGGAACGGTGAGCAGTTCTTC. Residues: CASSLTGTGNGEQFF.

This clonotype was counted ten times or more. The rearrangement links TRBV5-1 to TRBJ2-5; 9 bases match TRBD1. Trimming cost V 4 bases and J 0 bases; bases outside gene matches: 4. Germline assignment: CDR1 SGHRS and CDR2 YFSETQ. The CDR3 sequence is 15 residues long. CDR3 residues: CASSPRDRDQETQYF. The CDR3 nucleotides read TGCGCCAGCAGCCCCCGGGACAGGGACCAAGAGACCCAGTACTTC.

Many counts were recorded for this clonotype. The rearrangement links TRBV12-3 or TRBV12-4 to TRBJ2-5; 12 bases line up with TRBD2. V dropped 5 bases and J dropped 4; count of bases not matched to a gene: 8. This CDR3 is built from 16 residues. In DNA, the CDR3 is TGTGCCAGCAGTCATTCTAGCGGGGGGGCCCGAGAGACCCAGTACTTC. As protein: CASSHSSGGARETQYF.

This clonotype was counted many times. The rearrangement joins TRBV12-3 or TRBV12-4 to TRBJ1-1; a weak D match, TRBD1 (6 bases). V lost 3 bases and J lost 8, with 10 bases in between. The CDR3 extends over 12 amino acids. CDR3 coding DNA: TGTGCCAGCAGTTTCAGGGGAGTCGAAGCTTTCTTT. It is translated as CASSFRGVEAFF.

The sample holds many counts of this clonotype. The rearrangement joins TRBV12-3 or TRBV12-4 to TRBJ2-1; 13 bases line up with TRBD2. V was clipped by 7 bases and J by 12 bases; unmatched bases: 12. This CDR3 spans 15 amino acids. The CDR3 region is CASTPGLAGIRGQFF. CDR3 DNA: TGTGCCAGCACCCCGGGACTAGCGGGAATAAGGGGGCAGTTCTTC.

This clonotype was seen at least ten times. The gene calls are TRBV18 and TRBJ2-3; 11 bases match TRBD2. This CDR3 is built from 15 residues. The germline V gene encodes CDR1 KGHSH and CDR2 LQKENI. J gave up 0 bases and V 9 bases, and 5 bases lay outside the gene matches. CDR3: CASYPSGGSTDTQYF. The CDR3 nucleotides are TGTGCCAGTTACCCTAGCGGGGGGAGCACAGATACGCAGTATTTT.

This clonotype was counted many times. The gene calls are TRBV5-5 and TRBJ1-2; 7 bases align to TRBD1. Germline CDR1 is SGHKS and CDR2 is YYEKEE (reference sequence). The CDR3 consists of 13 residues. J gave up 4 bases and V 6 bases, and 6 bases lay outside the gene matches. The CDR3 loop reads CASNQGGPYGYTF. The CDR3 coding sequence is TGTGCCAGCAACCAGGGGGGACCCTATGGCTACACCTTC. Variable domain in full (rest from reference TRBV5-5 and TRBJ1-2): DAGVTQSPTHLIKTRGQQVTLRCSPISGHKSVSWYQQVLGQGPQFIFQYYEKEERGRGNFPDRFSARQFPNYSSELNVNALLLGDSALYLCASNQGGPYGYTFGSGTRLTVV.

Ten or more counts support this clonotype. The chain links TRBV7-2 to TRBJ2-1; 8 nucleotides agree with TRBD2. Losses at the gene ends were 0 bases for V and 8 bases for J; bases not matched to a gene: 15. The CDR3 length is 18 residues. Germline CDR1 is SGHTA and CDR2 is FQGNSA. The chain's CDR3 is CASSLALVGGGPRYEQFF. The CDR3 coding sequence is TGTGCCAGCAGCTTAGCGTTGGTCGGGGGGGGCCCCCGCTATGAGCAGTTCTTC.

This clonotype appeared many times. In DNA, the CDR3 is TGCAGTGCTAGTTATCTAGCGGGGGGGCCAGATACGCAGTATTTT. Protein: CSASYLAGGPDTQYF. The genes are TRBV20-1 and TRBJ2-3, with 12 bases matching TRBD2. CDR1 is DFQATT and CDR2 is SNEGSKA in the germline V gene (reference sequence). J gave up 4 bases and V 3 bases, and 5 bases lay outside the gene matches. This CDR3 spans 15 amino acids.

This clonotype has ten or more counts. The V and J genes are TRBV12-3 or TRBV12-4 and TRBJ2-3; 11 bases match TRBD2. The CDR3 has 15 residues. Trimming at V came to 1 base and at J to 8 bases, leaving 5 bases not matched to a gene. The CDR3 here is CASSLVSGGAGTQYF. The CDR3 bases are TGTGCCAGCAGTTTAGTTAGCGGGGGGGCTGGTACGCAGTATTTT.

V is TRBV28 and J is TRBJ2-2, with a weak D call TRBD2 (7 bases). The CDR3 has 15 amino acids. The germline gives CDR1 MDHEN, CDR2 SYDVKM. V lost 5 bases and J 3 bases, leaving 13 bases between the germline ends. The CDR3: CASSLGGADTGELFF. DNA for the CDR3: TGTGCCAGCAGTCTGGGGGGGGCCGACACCGGGGAGCTGTTTTTT.